These T cell receptor beta chains were read from a single sample in a study of T cell repertoires in cytomegalovirus infection. TCRdb called the reads again in MiXCR, with one record for every CDR3 protein. The table records approximately 500,000 distinct CDR3 sequences, about 15% of them present only once. The specimen sequenced was CD8+ T cells from PBMCs. The origin of the receptors is a human donor in good health (CMV status not recorded). Some clones in this sample may be carry-over from other donors' samples. Each CDR3 is given with its conserved first and last residue. D genes are given only for firm matches. Clone size is stated in some rows and not others, as once, few, many or a class when expanded.

CDR3aa: CASSLAGTGAREAFF; CDR3nt: TGTGCCAGCAGCCTAGCCGGGACAGGGGCCCGCGAAGCTTTCTTT; abundance: -; v_gene: TRBV7-9; j_gene: TRBJ1-1; d_gene: TRBD1
CDR3aa: CASSPGTEIYF; CDR3nt: TGTGCCAGCAGTCCCGGGACGGAGATATATTTT; abundance: -; v_gene: TRBV2; j_gene: TRBJ1-3; d_gene: -
CDR3aa: CASSLAGLAGAYEQYF; CDR3nt: TGTGCCAGCAGCTTAGCCGGGCTAGCGGGAGCCTACGAGCAGTACTTC; abundance: -; v_gene: TRBV11-2; j_gene: TRBJ2-7; d_gene: TRBD2
CDR3aa: CAIAFGGEQFF; CDR3nt: TGTGCCATCGCGTTCGGCGGTGAGCAGTTCTTC; abundance: few; v_gene: TRBV10-3; j_gene: TRBJ2-1; d_gene: -
CDR3aa: CPTSEGYEQYF; CDR3nt: TGTCCCACCAGTGAAGGCTACGAGCAGTACTTC; abundance: once; v_gene: TRBV24-1; j_gene: TRBJ2-7; d_gene: -
CDR3aa: CASSSTWTGDYEQYF; CDR3nt: TGTGCCAGCAGCTCGACCTGGACAGGCGACTACGAGCAGTACTTC; abundance: many; v_gene: TRBV7-9; j_gene: TRBJ2-7; d_gene: TRBD1
CDR3aa: CASSLSSGGKYSGANVLTF; CDR3nt: TGTGCCAGCAGTTTAAGTAGCGGGGGGAAGTACTCTGGGGCCAACGTCCTGACTTTC; abundance: many; v_gene: TRBV12-3/TRBV12-4; j_gene: TRBJ2-6; d_gene: TRBD2
CDR3aa: CASSYEAYQPQHF; CDR3nt: TGTGCCAGCAGTTACGAGGCTTATCAGCCCCAGCATTTT; abundance: many; v_gene: TRBV6-5; j_gene: TRBJ1-5; d_gene: -
CDR3aa: CATSPSGQGPMNTEAFF; CDR3nt: TGTGCCACCTCCCCATCTGGTCAGGGACCGATGAACACTGAAGCTTTCTTT; abundance: many; v_gene: TRBV15; j_gene: TRBJ1-1; d_gene: -
CDR3aa: CASSIGRQGNSYNSPLHF; CDR3nt: TGTGCCAGTAGTATTGGTCGACAGGGTAACTCCTATAATTCACCCCTCCACTTT; abundance: few; v_gene: TRBV19; j_gene: TRBJ1-6; d_gene: TRBD1
CDR3aa: CASSFWWLPLHF; CDR3nt: TGTGCCAGCAGCTTTTGGTGGCTCCCCCTCCACTTT; abundance: -; v_gene: TRBV7-2; j_gene: TRBJ1-6; d_gene: -
CDR3aa: CASRVGATPSYNEQFF; CDR3nt: TGTGCCAGCAGGGTAGGCGCGACCCCATCCTACAATGAGCAGTTCTTC; abundance: -; v_gene: TRBV5-6; j_gene: TRBJ2-1; d_gene: -
CDR3aa: CASSVEAGGTYEQYF; CDR3nt: TGTGCCAGCAGCGTAGAAGCAGGGGGAACCTACGAGCAGTACTTC; abundance: few; v_gene: TRBV9; j_gene: TRBJ2-7; d_gene: TRBD1
CDR3aa: CAWSVLGDGAKNIQYF; CDR3nt: TGTGCCTGGAGTGTACTGGGGGACGGTGCCAAAAACATTCAGTACTTC; abundance: few; v_gene: TRBV30; j_gene: TRBJ2-4; d_gene: -
CDR3aa: CASSVSGPDTQYF; CDR3nt: TGTGCCAGCAGCGTCTCAGGGCCAGATACGCAGTATTTT; abundance: few; v_gene: TRBV9; j_gene: TRBJ2-3; d_gene: -
CDR3aa: CASSQGTRSYNEQFF; CDR3nt: TGCGCCAGCAGCCAAGGGACTAGATCCTACAATGAGCAGTTCTTC; abundance: many; v_gene: TRBV4-1; j_gene: TRBJ2-1; d_gene: TRBD2
CDR3aa: CASSAASGGIMGYEQYF; CDR3nt: TGTGCCAGCAGCGCTGCTAGCGGGGGAATTATGGGGTACGAGCAGTACTTC; abundance: few; v_gene: TRBV9; j_gene: TRBJ2-7; d_gene: TRBD2
CDR3aa: CASSPSGARENIQYF; CDR3nt: TGTGCCAGCAGCCCCTCCGGGGCCAGAGAAAACATTCAGTACTTC; abundance: many; v_gene: TRBV11-1; j_gene: TRBJ2-4; d_gene: -
CDR3aa: CASSYSLSSGANVLTF; CDR3nt: TGTGCCAGCAGTTACTCGCTCAGCTCTGGGGCCAACGTCCTGACTTTC; abundance: many; v_gene: TRBV6-6; j_gene: TRBJ2-6; d_gene: -
CDR3aa: CASSLVMGNSPLHF; CDR3nt: TGTGCCAGCAGCTTGGTAATGGGGAATTCACCCCTCCACTTT; abundance: many; v_gene: TRBV5-6; j_gene: TRBJ1-6; d_gene: -
CDR3aa: CASRPHRQSSTDTQYF; CDR3nt: TGTGCCAGCAGACCACATCGACAGTCGAGCACAGATACGCAGTATTTT; abundance: few; v_gene: TRBV12-3/TRBV12-4; j_gene: TRBJ2-3; d_gene: -
CDR3aa: CASGLLGLAGIGEQFF; CDR3nt: TGTGCTAGTGGTTTGCTGGGTCTAGCGGGAATAGGTGAGCAGTTCTTC; abundance: many; v_gene: TRBV12-5; j_gene: TRBJ2-1; d_gene: TRBD2
CDR3aa: CASSWGLSEQYF; CDR3nt: TGTGCCAGCAGCTGGGGCCTCTCCGAGCAGTACTTC; abundance: -; v_gene: TRBV5-4; j_gene: TRBJ2-7; d_gene: -
CDR3aa: CSVDGGQGYGYTF; CDR3nt: TGCAGCGTTGACGGGGGGCAGGGCTATGGCTACACCTTC; abundance: few; v_gene: TRBV29-1; j_gene: TRBJ1-2; d_gene: -
CDR3aa: CASSLRQYTEAFF; CDR3nt: TGTGCCAGCAGTTTAAGACAATACACTGAAGCTTTCTTT; abundance: -; v_gene: TRBV27; j_gene: TRBJ1-1; d_gene: -
CDR3aa: CASSLEARASYEQYF; CDR3nt: TGTGCCAGCAGCCTTGAGGCCAGGGCGTCCTACGAGCAGTACTTC; abundance: few; v_gene: TRBV7-9; j_gene: TRBJ2-7; d_gene: -
CDR3aa: CASSTFGTEGQPQHF; CDR3nt: TGTGCCAGCAGCACTTTCGGGACCGAAGGGCAGCCCCAGCATTTT; abundance: many; v_gene: TRBV12-3/TRBV12-4; j_gene: TRBJ1-5; d_gene: -
CDR3aa: CASGLSGGYEQYF; CDR3nt: TGCGCCAGCGGCCTAAGCGGGGGCTACGAGCAGTACTTC; abundance: many; v_gene: TRBV10-2; j_gene: TRBJ2-7; d_gene: TRBD2
CDR3aa: CSVEGSPGQFYGYTF; CDR3nt: TGCAGCGTTGAAGGGTCACCGGGACAGTTCTATGGCTACACCTTC; abundance: few; v_gene: TRBV29-1; j_gene: TRBJ1-2; d_gene: TRBD1
CDR3aa: CASTTAEDAYNEQFF; CDR3nt: TGTGCCAGCACCACCGCGGAGGACGCCTACAATGAGCAGTTCTTC; abundance: many; v_gene: TRBV12-3/TRBV12-4; j_gene: TRBJ2-1; d_gene: -
CDR3aa: CASSQVGTVTEAFF; CDR3nt: TGTGCCAGCAGCCAAGTAGGGACAGTTACTGAAGCTTTCTTT; abundance: many; v_gene: TRBV12-3/TRBV12-4; j_gene: TRBJ1-1; d_gene: TRBD1
CDR3aa: CAISEGTRGGGQPQHF; CDR3nt: TGTGCCATCAGTGAGGGGACACGGGGGGGCGGTCAGCCCCAGCATTTT; abundance: few; v_gene: TRBV10-3; j_gene: TRBJ1-5; d_gene: -
CDR3aa: CAISESLTEGGTGELFF; CDR3nt: TGTGCCATCAGTGAGTCCCTAACAGAGGGCGGCACCGGGGAGCTGTTTTTT; abundance: few; v_gene: TRBV10-3; j_gene: TRBJ2-2; d_gene: -
CDR3aa: CASSEVAEDTQYF; CDR3nt: TGTGCCAGCAGTGAAGTGGCGGAAGATACGCAGTATTTT; abundance: -; v_gene: TRBV6-1; j_gene: TRBJ2-3; d_gene: -
CDR3aa: CASSQDWKNTEAFF; CDR3nt: TGTGCCAGCAGCCAAGATTGGAAGAACACTGAAGCTTTCTTT; abundance: -; v_gene: TRBV3-1; j_gene: TRBJ1-1; d_gene: -
CDR3aa: CASSIRTQGRGSGELFF; CDR3nt: TGTGCCAGCAGCATCCGGACACAGGGCCGGGGTTCCGGGGAGCTGTTTTTT; abundance: many; v_gene: TRBV11-2; j_gene: TRBJ2-2; d_gene: -
CDR3aa: CASSKGGASVEQFF; CDR3nt: TGTGCCAGCAGCAAAGGGGGGGCGTCGGTTGAGCAGTTCTTC; abundance: once; v_gene: TRBV9; j_gene: TRBJ2-1; d_gene: -
CDR3aa: CASSYGTSGLDTQYF; CDR3nt: TGTGCCAGCAGTTACGGGACTAGCGGGCTAGATACGCAGTATTTT; abundance: many; v_gene: TRBV6-5; j_gene: TRBJ2-3; d_gene: TRBD2
CDR3aa: CASSLMGTGRSPLHF; CDR3nt: TGTGCCAGCAGCTTAATGGGGACAGGGAGATCACCCCTCCACTTT; abundance: -; v_gene: TRBV7-3; j_gene: TRBJ1-6; d_gene: TRBD1
CDR3aa: CASSLKSGEGVYHNEQFF; CDR3nt: TGCGCCAGCAGCTTGAAGTCAGGGGAAGGGGTTTACCACAATGAGCAGTTCTTC; abundance: -; v_gene: TRBV5-1; j_gene: TRBJ2-1; d_gene: -
CDR3aa: CASSQNLGTRTNEKLFF; CDR3nt: TGCGCCAGCAGCCAAAACTTGGGGACTCGGACTAATGAAAAACTGTTTTTT; abundance: many; v_gene: TRBV4-1; j_gene: TRBJ1-4; d_gene: -
CDR3aa: CASSSTPRGLPYNEQFF; CDR3nt: TGTGCCAGCAGTTCCACGCCCAGGGGGCTTCCCTACAATGAGCAGTTCTTC; abundance: many; v_gene: TRBV6-5; j_gene: TRBJ2-1; d_gene: TRBD1
CDR3aa: CASSQERSGPFF; CDR3nt: TGCGCCAGCAGCCAAGAAAGGTCTGGTCCGTTCTTC; abundance: many; v_gene: TRBV4-1; j_gene: TRBJ2-1; d_gene: -
CDR3aa: CAWSPDSYEQYF; CDR3nt: TGTGCCTGGAGTCCAGACTCCTACGAGCAGTACTTC; abundance: few; v_gene: TRBV30; j_gene: TRBJ2-7; d_gene: -
CDR3aa: CASSFRQKSLNTEAFF; CDR3nt: TGTGCCAGCAGCTTCCGACAGAAAAGCTTGAACACTGAAGCTTTCTTT; abundance: many; v_gene: TRBV5-6; j_gene: TRBJ1-1; d_gene: -
CDR3aa: CASSVGGPVYEQFF; CDR3nt: TGTGCCAGCAGCGTAGGGGGTCCGGTCTATGAGCAGTTCTTC; abundance: -; v_gene: TRBV9; j_gene: TRBJ2-1; d_gene: -
CDR3aa: CASSVRMRGNQPQHF; CDR3nt: TGTGCCAGCAGTGTTAGGATGAGGGGCAATCAGCCCCAGCATTTT; abundance: -; v_gene: TRBV7-8; j_gene: TRBJ1-5; d_gene: -
CDR3aa: CASSESGQTYEQYF; CDR3nt: TGTGCCAGCAGTGAGTCTGGACAAACCTACGAGCAGTACTTC; abundance: many; v_gene: TRBV25-1; j_gene: TRBJ2-7; d_gene: -
CDR3aa: CASSKDYRGTEAFF; CDR3nt: TGTGCCAGCAGCAAGGACTACAGGGGCACTGAAGCTTTCTTT; abundance: many; v_gene: TRBV6-4; j_gene: TRBJ1-1; d_gene: TRBD1
CDR3aa: CASSNLGLHGGGYTF; CDR3nt: TGTGCCAGCAGTAATCTTGGGCTACACGGGGGTGGCTACACCTTC; abundance: few; v_gene: TRBV2; j_gene: TRBJ1-2; d_gene: -
CDR3aa: CSARKDRGRNIQYF; CDR3nt: TGCAGTGCTAGGAAGGACAGGGGGCGGAACATTCAGTACTTC; abundance: few; v_gene: TRBV20-1; j_gene: TRBJ2-4; d_gene: TRBD1
CDR3aa: CASSPPSATGTNTEAFF; CDR3nt: TGTGCCAGCTCACCACCTTCGGCGACAGGGACGAACACTGAAGCTTTCTTT; abundance: few; v_gene: TRBV18; j_gene: TRBJ1-1; d_gene: TRBD1
CDR3aa: CSASAPGGNNYGYTF; CDR3nt: TGCAGTGCTAGCGCCCCGGGCGGAAATAACTATGGCTACACCTTC; abundance: -; v_gene: TRBV20-1; j_gene: TRBJ1-2; d_gene: -
CDR3aa: CSVEGESSTEAFF; CDR3nt: TGCAGCGTTGAAGGCGAGTCGAGTACTGAAGCTTTCTTT; abundance: few; v_gene: TRBV29-1; j_gene: TRBJ1-1; d_gene: -
CDR3aa: CASSFHQAYEQYF; CDR3nt: TGTGCCAGCAGTTTTCACCAGGCCTACGAGCAGTACTTC; abundance: few; v_gene: TRBV12-3/TRBV12-4; j_gene: TRBJ2-7; d_gene: -
CDR3aa: CASSLTGFYSNQPQHF; CDR3nt: TGTGCCAGCAGCTTAACAGGATTCTATAGCAATCAGCCCCAGCATTTT; abundance: -; v_gene: TRBV7-8; j_gene: TRBJ1-5; d_gene: -
CDR3aa: CASSEAAGLAVRRETQYF; CDR3nt: TGTGCCAGCAGTGAAGCGGCGGGACTAGCGGTACGACGGGAGACCCAGTACTTC; abundance: many; v_gene: TRBV6-1; j_gene: TRBJ2-5; d_gene: TRBD2
CDR3aa: CASETRNNEQFF; CDR3nt: TGTGCCAGCGAAACGAGGAACAATGAGCAGTTCTTC; abundance: -; v_gene: TRBV9; j_gene: TRBJ2-1; d_gene: -
CDR3aa: CASSIRAGYTF; CDR3nt: TGTGCCAGTAGTATCAGGGCTGGCTACACCTTC; abundance: few; v_gene: TRBV19; j_gene: TRBJ1-2; d_gene: -
CDR3aa: CASSERDGIRSPLHF; CDR3nt: TGCGCCAGCAGCGAACGGGACGGAATAAGATCACCCCTCCACTTT; abundance: -; v_gene: TRBV4-1; j_gene: TRBJ1-6; d_gene: -